Shown below are 21 T cell receptor beta chains from a single sample sequenced in a study of T cells in Graves' hyperthyroidism and ophthalmopathy. RNA transcripts served as the template for amplifying TCR beta CDR3 regions. Initially, a first-round RT-PCR of the TCR CDR3 employed the HTBI primer set. TCRdb processed the multiplex PCR reads anew with MiXCR; each CDR3 protein has one entry. This table has some 700,000 distinct CDR3 sequences, roughly 17% appearing once. The sample comprised blood. The receptors derive from a man between 45 and 60 years old with Graves' hyperthyroidism.

With respect to this clonotype: This clone may be a read error of a much larger clone one base away. The V and J genes are TRBV6-5 and TRBJ2-7; 8 nucleotides align to TRBD1. Per germline, CDR1 MNHEY and CDR2 SVGAGI. This CDR3 comprises 14 residues. The CDR3 sequence: CPSSYGTGTYEQYF. The DNA for the CDR3 is TGTCCCAGCAGTTATGGGACAGGCACCTACGAGCAGTACTTC.

The J gene is TRBJ1-4, the V gene TRBV6-2 or TRBV6-3; D perhaps matches TRBD1 (5 bases). The CDR3 runs to 15 residues. The germline CDR1 and CDR2 sequences are MNHEY and SVGEGT. Trimming shortened V by 5 bases and J by 7 bases, and 17 bases separated the two germline ends. As DNA, the CDR3 is TGTGCCAGCAGTACCCGGACCGGGACGGGTGAAAAACTGTTTTTT. Protein sequence: CASSTRTGTGEKLFF.

Notes on this clonotype: An end of the junction differs from the germline gene, which may be a read error. This rearrangement joins TRBV3-1 to TRBJ2-5; D unresolved. Germline lookup yields CDR1 LGHDT and CDR2 YNNKEL (reference sequence). The CDR3 totals 14 residues. DNA of the CDR3: TGTGCCAGCAGCCTCCACCCGGGCGAAGAGACCCAGTCCTTC. Protein product: CASSLHPGEETQSF.

The V and J genes are TRBV19 and TRBJ1-2; 9 nucleotides align to TRBD1. The CDR3 runs 15 residues. Per the germline V gene, CDR1 is LNHDA and CDR2 is SQIVND (reference sequence). The ends lost 6 bases at V and 5 bases at J; junction bases unmatched: 10. The CDR3 DNA follows: TGTGCCAGTAGAAGAACAGGGGGCGAGATTTATGGCTACACCTTC. This translates into CASRRTGGEIYGYTF.

At least ten counts were recorded for this clonotype. The chain recombines TRBV27 with TRBJ2-7, with 7 bases fitting TRBD2. CDR1 is MNHEY and CDR2 is SMNVEV in the germline V gene (reference sequence). With 6 bases clipped from V and 2 bases from J, the junction kept 10 bases outside the gene matches. The CDR3 totals 15 residues. The DNA for the CDR3 is TGTGCCAGCAGCCAACTCGGGACTACACCCTACGAGCAGTACTTC. The encoded protein is CASSQLGTTPYEQYF.

The J gene is TRBJ1-1, the V gene TRBV5-1; D perhaps matches TRBD1 (6 bases). The CDR3 runs 14 residues. CDR1 is SGHRS and CDR2 is YFSETQ in the germline V gene. The V end lost 4 bases, the J end lost 1 base, and 11 bases lay between the germline ends. The CDR3 bases are TGCGCCAGCAGCGGGGGACATCAGAACACTGAAGCTTTCTTT. It translates to CASSGGHQNTEAFF. The whole variable domain, remainder taken from reference TRBV5-1 and TRBJ1-1, is KAGVTQTPRYLIKTRGQQVTLSCSPISGHRSVSWYQQTPGQGLQFLFEYFSETQRNKGNFPGRFSGRQFSNSRSEMNVSTLELGDSALYLCASSGGHQNTEAFFGQGTRLTVV.

This clonotype was seen many times. The chain uses TRBV7-2 and TRBJ1-5; 7 bases are a match to TRBD1. CDR1 SGHTA and CDR2 FQGNSA come from the germline V gene. V lost 5 bases to trimming and J lost 4 bases; unmatched junction nucleotides: 8. The CDR3 spans 15 residues. The CDR3 region has the DNA TGTGCCAGCAGCCTCCAATGGACAGGAAATCAGCCCCAGCATTTT. Amino acid sequence: CASSLQWTGNQPQHF.

The sample holds many counts of this clonotype. This sequence joins TRBV7-2 and TRBJ2-3; possibly TRBD2 for D (6 bases). Trimming cost V 0 bases and J 8 bases, with 18 bases left between them. CDR3 size: 16 residues. Germline V gives CDR1 SGHTA, CDR2 FQGNSA. The CDR3 DNA reads TGTGCCAGCAGCTTAGCGCTTTCCCCGGGAGAGGGTACGCAGTATTTT. Encoded protein: CASSLALSPGEGTQYF. Full variable domain (remainder filled in from reference TRBV7-2 and TRBJ2-3): GAGVSQSPSNKVTEKGKDVELRCDPISGHTALYWYRQSLGQGLEFLIYFQGNSAPDKSGLPSDRFSAERTGGSVSTLTIQRTQQEDSAVYLCASSLALSPGEGTQYFGPGTRLTVL.

In this sample, this clonotype turned up a few times. V usage is TRBV27 and J usage is TRBJ2-7; TRBD1 aligns across 7 bases. The CDR3 contains 13 residues. Per germline, CDR1 MNHEY and CDR2 SMNVEV (reference sequence). Trimming took 8 bases from V and 3 from J; bases not matched to a gene: 7. Here the CDR3 reads CASSTGPNYEQYF. The CDR3 bases are TGTGCCAGCTCGACAGGGCCTAACTACGAGCAGTACTTC.

This sequence joins TRBV7-2 and TRBJ2-7, with D possibly TRBD1 on 6 matching bases. V was pared by 3 bases and J by 0 bases, with 12 bases between. This CDR3 has 15 amino acids. Germline V gene data show CDR1 as SGHTA and CDR2 as FQGNSA. This CDR3 is CASSFEGQVSYEQYF. As DNA, the CDR3 is TGTGCCAGCAGCTTTGAGGGACAAGTCTCCTACGAGCAGTACTTC.

V is TRBV4-2 and J is TRBJ1-1, with D tentatively TRBD1 (5 bases). The V gene lost 0 bases and the J gene lost 1 base, with 12 bases spanning the gap. Germline-derived CDR1 and CDR2 are LGHNA and YNFKEQ. The CDR3 contains 16 residues. The CDR3 sequence: CASSQDPGPANTEAFF. DNA of the CDR3: TGTGCCAGCAGCCAAGATCCAGGGCCAGCGAACACTGAAGCTTTCTTT.

The CDR3 DNA sequence: TGCGCCAGCAGTCCCGATGGACAGGGCCTTTGGCCCCAGCATTTT. It translates to CASSPDGQGLWPQHF. The V gene is TRBV10-1, the J gene TRBJ1-5; 8 bases map to TRBD1. J was trimmed by 9 bases and V by 5 bases; bases with no gene match: 12. Germline lookup yields CDR1 WNHNN and CDR2 SYGVQD (reference sequence). The CDR3 spans 15 residues.

This clonotype has at least ten counts. CDR3 sequence: CASSLIKTGLGTGELFF. Written as DNA, the CDR3 is TGTGCCAGCAGTTTGATAAAGACAGGGTTGGGCACCGGGGAGCTGTTTTTT. This chain connects TRBV28 to TRBJ2-2, with 7 bases matching TRBD1. Germline V gives CDR1 MDHEN, CDR2 SYDVKM. The CDR3 loop spans 17 amino acids. V was clipped by 3 bases and J by 4 bases; unmatched bases: 11.

The CDR3 nucleotides are TGTGCCAGCAGCTTAAGGGACAGGGGGGAGGGTGAAGCTTTCTTT. This sequence encodes CASSLRDRGEGEAFF. V gene TRBV7-3 combines with J gene TRBJ1-1; 11 bases are a match to TRBD1. With V trimmed by 1 base and J by 7 bases, 5 bases remained unmatched. The germline gives CDR1 SGHTA, CDR2 FQGTGA. CDR3 length: 15 amino acids.

This rearrangement joins TRBV28 to TRBJ2-4; 7 nucleotides align to TRBD2. J lost 0 bases, V lost 5 bases, and 7 bases had no gene match. Germline lookup yields CDR1 MDHEN and CDR2 SYDVKM. The CDR3 has 16 amino acids. CDR3 bases: TGTGCCAGCAGTGTTTGGGAGGGGTTAGCCAAAAACATTCAGTACTTC. Translating it yields CASSVWEGLAKNIQYF.

The chain carries TRBV6-1 and TRBJ2-7; 12 bases are a match to TRBD1. Trimming at V came to 6 bases and at J to 6 bases, leaving 3 bases not matched to a gene. The CDR3 contains 13 residues. Per the germline V gene, CDR1 is MNHNS and CDR2 is SASEGT. DNA for the CDR3: TGTGCCAGCAGGGGGACAGGGGGCGGCGAGCAGTACTTC. Its translation: CASRGTGGGEQYF.

This clonotype was seen many times. The V gene is TRBV2, the J gene TRBJ2-5; weak D call: TRBD1 (6 bases). The CDR3 extends over 15 amino acids. Trimming removed 3 bases at V and 5 bases at J, with 16 bases between. CDR1 and CDR2 from the germline V gene are SNHLY and FYNNEI. The CDR3 here is CASSDKGDLGETQYF. The DNA for the CDR3 is TGTGCCAGCAGTGATAAGGGGGACCTCGGGGAGACCCAGTACTTC.

The chain links TRBV7-2 to TRBJ2-2, with TRBD2 matching 9 bases. With 2 bases clipped from V and 5 bases from J, the junction kept 3 bases outside the gene matches. The CDR3 runs 15 residues. The germline V gene has CDR1 SGHTA and CDR2 FQGNSA. As DNA, the CDR3 is TGTGCCAGCAGCTTATCCCTAGCGGGGACCGGGGAGCTGTTTTTT. It encodes CASSLSLAGTGELFF. Combining the CDR3 with reference TRBV7-2 and TRBJ2-2 gives the whole variable domain GAGVSQSPSNKVTEKGKDVELRCDPISGHTALYWYRQSLGQGLEFLIYFQGNSAPDKSGLPSDRFSAERTGGSVSTLTIQRTQQEDSAVYLCASSLSLAGTGELFFGEGSRLTVL.

This clonotype was counted many times. The V and J genes are TRBV20-1 and TRBJ2-7; D possibly corresponds to TRBD2 (6 bases). Trimming stripped 4 bases from V and 0 bases from J, with 19 bases between. The CDR3 is made up of 16 amino acids. Looked up from germline, CDR1 is DFQATT and CDR2 is SNEGSKA (reference sequence). The CDR3 nucleotides read TGCAGTGCTACCGGGACTTCCGTTTTCCTCTCCTACGAGCAGTACTTC. Protein product: CSATGTSVFLSYEQYF.

In this sample, this clonotype turned up a few times. This chain connects TRBV3-1 to TRBJ1-6; D possibly corresponds to TRBD1 (6 bases). The V end lost 3 bases, the J end lost 9 bases, and 15 bases lay between the germline ends. CDR1 and CDR2 (germline): LGHDT, YNNKEL (reference sequence). This CDR3 spans 15 amino acids. Here the CDR3 DNA reads TGTGCCAGCAGCCAGTGGACAGCGGCACGTTCACCCCTCCACTTT. Protein product: CASSQWTAARSPLHF.

This clonotype was seen repeatedly, ten times or more. The chain recombines TRBV2 with TRBJ2-1; 9 nucleotides line up with TRBD2. CDR1 SNHLY and CDR2 FYNNEI come from the germline V gene. Trimming cost V 7 bases and J 5 bases; bases outside gene matches: 3. The CDR3 extends over 13 amino acids. CDR3 sequence (DNA): TGTGCCAGCAAGACTAGCGGAAACAATGAGCAGTTCTTC. Its translation is CASKTSGNNEQFF.